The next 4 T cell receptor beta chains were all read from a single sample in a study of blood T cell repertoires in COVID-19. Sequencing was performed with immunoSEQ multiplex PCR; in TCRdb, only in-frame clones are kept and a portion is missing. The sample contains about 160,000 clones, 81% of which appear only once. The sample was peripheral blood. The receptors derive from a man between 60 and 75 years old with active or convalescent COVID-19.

In DNA, the CDR3 is TGTGCCAGCAGTTACTCGACAGGGAGGGAAGCTTTCTTT. Its translation: CASSYSTGREAFF. The chain couples TRBV6-5 to TRBJ1-1, with 7 positions matching TRBD1. V lost 0 bases to trimming and J lost 8 bases; unmatched junction nucleotides: 3. The germline CDR1 and CDR2 sequences are MNHEY and SVGAGI. The CDR3 sequence is 13 residues long.

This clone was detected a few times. This CDR3 is CASSVGPGGYTF. CDR3 nucleotides: TGTGCCAGCAGCGTAGGGCCCGGGGGCTACACCTTC. The chain is built from TRBV9 and TRBJ1-2; D is unclear. The CDR3 covers 12 residues. Trimming cost V 0 bases and J 8 bases, with 8 bases left between them. Germline CDR1 and CDR2: SGDLS and YYNGEE. The whole variable domain, remainder taken from reference TRBV9 and TRBJ1-2, is DSGVTQTPKHLITATGQRVTLRCSPRSGDLSVYWYQQSLDQGLQFLIQYYNGEERAKGNILERFSAQQFPDLHSELNLSSLELGDSALYFCASSVGPGGYTFGSGTRLTVV.

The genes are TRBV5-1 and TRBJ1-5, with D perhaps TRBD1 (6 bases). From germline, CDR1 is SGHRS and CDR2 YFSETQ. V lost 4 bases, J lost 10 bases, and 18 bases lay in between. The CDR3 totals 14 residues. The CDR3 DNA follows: TGCGCCAGCAGCCTCGGACAGCGAGCTGATCCCCAGCATTTT. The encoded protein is CASSLGQRADPQHF.

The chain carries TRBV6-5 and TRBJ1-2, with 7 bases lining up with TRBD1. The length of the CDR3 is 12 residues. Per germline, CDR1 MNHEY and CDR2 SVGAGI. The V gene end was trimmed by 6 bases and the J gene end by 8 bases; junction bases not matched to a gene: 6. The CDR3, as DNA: TGTGCCAGCAGCCCGACAGGGCTCGGCTACACCTTC. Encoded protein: CASSPTGLGYTF.